Reported below is one T cell receptor beta chain. What it recognizes is unknown. The sample originates from a study of T cell responses to AZD1222 COVID-19 vaccine. General observations from the study: Baseline serostatus was positive in only a handful of AZD1222 recipients. Repertoires were sampled only after the peak T cell response. Increases in Spike-specific TCR breadth and depth were seen after two AZD1222 doses. Spike regions recognized by vaccine-associated CD4 TCRs spanned the protein, led by 160-218 and 743-854.

Profiled with immunoSEQ multiplex PCR; TCRdb holds only in-frame clones, not every one. The repertoire holds over 150,000 clones, with less than 95% as singletons. Germline values: CDR1 MNHEY, CDR2 SVGAGI. The CDR3 totals 15 residues. V lost 7 bases and J 3 bases, leaving 16 bases between the germline ends. This material consisted of peripheral blood, taken on day 0 of AZD1222 vaccination. This receptor was taken from an adult in good health. This chain connects TRBV6-5 to TRBJ2-1; possible D gene TRBD2, 6 bases. CDR3 nucleotide sequence: TGTGCCAGCACACCCCGGAGGAGGGGCTACAATGAGCAGTTCTTC. As protein: CASTPRRRGYNEQFF.